Below are 11 T cell receptor beta chains sequenced from a single sample in a study of cytomegalovirus exposure and HLA in healthy donors. This PCR relied on a set of 60 Vbeta primers and 13 Jbeta primers. Measured with immunoSEQ multiplex PCR; TCRdb has only the in-frame clones, and not every one. Here the sample spans approximately 89,000 clones, approximately 60% being singletons. The specimen sequenced was PBMCs. The receptors were gathered from a woman in her 30s in good health and CMV-seropositive.

The chain employs TRBV14 and TRBJ1-1, with TRBD1 as a possible D gene (6 bases). Per germline, CDR1 SGHDN and CDR2 FVKESK. With 4 bases removed from V and 8 bases from J, the gap between germline ends came to 17 bases. The CDR3 consists of 14 residues. This CDR3 is CASSPAPGHSEAFF. The CDR3 nucleotides are TGTGCCAGCAGCCCAGCCCCGGGACACAGCGAAGCTTTCTTT. The variable domain in full, completed from reference TRBV14 and TRBJ1-1, reads EAGVTQFPSHSVIEKGQTVTLRCDPISGHDNLYWYRRVMGKEIKFLLHFVKESKQDESGMPNNRFLAERTGGTYSTLKVQPAELEDSGVYFCASSPAPGHSEAFFGQGTRLTVV.

The genes are TRBV6-6 and TRBJ1-1, with no clear D. V was pared by 5 bases and J by 3 bases, with 10 bases between. The germline V gene has CDR1 MNHNY and CDR2 SVGAGI (reference sequence). This CDR3 region has 13 residues. CDR3 in amino acids: CASSNHLDTEAFF. The CDR3 DNA follows: TGTGCCAGCAGTAATCACTTGGACACTGAAGCTTTCTTT.

The chain recombines TRBV6-1 with TRBJ2-7; possibly TRBD1 for D (5 bases). CDR3 length equals 14 residues. Trimming removed 5 bases at V and 0 bases at J, with 11 bases between. Germline loops: CDR1 MNHNS, CDR2 SASEGT. The CDR3 is CASSPTGHSYEQYF. The CDR3 DNA reads as TGTGCCAGCAGTCCCACCGGACACTCCTACGAGCAGTACTTC.

J is TRBJ2-1 and V is TRBV19; TRBD2 aligns across 13 bases. CDR1 is LNHDA, CDR2 SQIVND, per germline (reference sequence). With 3 bases clipped from V and 13 bases from J, the junction kept 3 bases outside the gene matches. The CDR3 extends over 13 amino acids. The CDR3 coding sequence is TGTGCCAGTAGTATTGGACTAGCGGGGGCCCAGTTCTTC. It is translated as CASSIGLAGAQFF.

The V call is TRBV19, the J call TRBJ1-4; TRBD1 is a possible D gene (6 bases). The germline V gene encodes CDR1 LNHDA and CDR2 SQIVND (reference sequence). This CDR3 region has 16 residues. The V gene lost 4 bases and the J gene lost 0 bases, with 12 bases spanning the gap. CDR3 DNA sequence: TGTGCCAGTAGTAAATACACAGGGACAACTAATGAAAAACTGTTTTTT. Amino acids: CASSKYTGTTNEKLFF.

This chain links TRBV11-2 with TRBJ1-2; perhaps TRBD1 as D (5 bases). Germline CDR1 reads SGHAT; CDR2 reads FQNNGV. The length of the CDR3 is 15 residues. Trimming cost V 5 bases and J 8 bases, with 21 bases left between them. The CDR3 here is CASSRLYGGKEGYTF. The CDR3 coding sequence is TGTGCCAGCAGCCGTTTATATGGGGGGAAGGAAGGCTACACCTTC.

This clone was observed a few times. The rearrangement joins TRBV7-2 to TRBJ2-3, with D uncertain. The CDR3 has 15 amino acids. Germline V gene lookup returns CDR1 SGHTA and CDR2 FQGNSA. V lost 0 bases, J lost 4 bases, and 11 bases lay in between. Here the CDR3 reads CASSLAPPVADTQYF. DNA of the CDR3: TGTGCCAGCAGCTTAGCCCCCCCCGTAGCAGATACGCAGTATTTT.

J is TRBJ1-6 and V is TRBV4-2, with a weak D call TRBD1 (6 bases). Germline assignment: CDR1 LGHNA and CDR2 YNFKEQ. This CDR3 region has 16 residues. V was trimmed by 2 bases and J by 10 bases, leaving 18 bases between them. The CDR3 here is CASSQFSGGVKSPLHF. The CDR3 bases are TGTGCCAGCAGCCAATTCTCGGGGGGCGTAAAATCACCCCTCCACTTT.

The gene calls are TRBV5-1 and TRBJ1-1; 8 nucleotides align to TRBD1. The length of the CDR3 is 15 residues. The trim removed 1 base at V and 1 base at J, leaving 3 bases unmatched. In germline, CDR1 is SGHRS, CDR2 YFSETQ. The CDR3 DNA reads TGCGCCAGCAGCTTGCAGGGGGCGTCGAACACTGAAGCTTTCTTT. Amino acid sequence: CASSLQGASNTEAFF.

This clone has just one count. The chain is built from TRBV6-5 and TRBJ2-5; 11 nucleotides line up with TRBD2. There are 16 residues in the CDR3. Looked up from germline, CDR1 is MNHEY and CDR2 is SVGAGI. The junction had 6 bases not matched to a gene; V was cut back by 4 bases and J by 2 bases. Here the CDR3 reads CASSSMGLAVQETQYF. CDR3 DNA sequence: TGTGCCAGCAGTTCTATGGGACTAGCGGTTCAAGAGACCCAGTACTTC.

This clone was detected a few times. The rearrangement joins TRBV19 to TRBJ1-2; D is uncertain. V lost 9 bases and J lost 2, with 13 bases in between. CDR1 and CDR2 (germline): LNHDA, SQIVND (reference sequence). This CDR3 is built from 13 residues. The CDR3 spells CASRGQSNYGYTF. DNA for the CDR3: TGTGCCAGCCGCGGGCAGTCGAACTATGGCTACACCTTC. The variable domain in full, with the rest retrieved from reference TRBV19 and TRBJ1-2, is DGGITQSPKYLFRKEGQNVTLSCEQNLNHDAMYWYRQDPGQGLRLIYYSQIVNDFQKGDIAEGYSVSREKKESFPLTVTSAQKNPTAFYLCASRGQSNYGYTFGSGTRLTVV.